This entry is about one T cell receptor beta chain. The antigen remains undetermined. The CDR3 is 14 amino acids. V was clipped by 6 bases and J by 2 bases, with 12 bases between them. CDR1 is SGHTA and CDR2 is FQGNSA in the germline V gene. Generated by immunoSEQ multiplex PCR, the TCRdb table keeps only in-frame clones and is missing some. The table lists some 70,000 clones, roughly nine tenths of them singletons. The entry originates in a study of OX40 agonist ivuxolimab in advanced cancers. Study summary: The treatment was a fully human IgG2 OX40 agonist, ivuxolimab. Patients in the trial were receiving intravenous ivuxolimab every 2 weeks, at doses of 0.01 to 10 mg/kg.

Study outcomes and limitations: Which antigen the expanded peripheral T cells recognized is unknown. Normalized expansion of T-cell clones was also low for some nonresponders.

The starting material was CD4+ or CD8+ T cells sorted from blood, obtained in a trial of the OX40 agonist ivuxolimab. The rearrangement links TRBV7-2 to TRBJ2-3, with D perhaps matching TRBD1 (6 bases). The origin of this receptor is an adult with an advanced solid tumor such as melanoma, head and neck, liver or kidney cancer. The DNA for the CDR3 is TGTGCCAGCAGTATGACAGGACCCACAGATACGCAGTATTTT. Translated: CASSMTGPTDTQYF.